Sequencing of this T cell receptor beta chain was carried out in a study of OX40 agonist ivuxolimab in advanced cancers. The study's findings and limits: CD4+ and CD8+ T cells in blood underwent clonal expansion by week 6 at 0.1 to 3.0 mg/kg.

With respect to this clone: Antigen specificity is unknown.

CDR1 is SGHNT and CDR2 is YYREEE in the germline V gene (reference sequence). Trimming took 4 bases from V and 5 from J, leaving 15 bases between them. This CDR3 region has 15 residues. Clones were sequenced by immunoSEQ multiplex PCR, and TCRdb holds only the in-frame ones, with some missing. The sample contains approximately 90,000 clones, around 87% of which appear only once. The sample here was CD4+ or CD8+ T cells sorted from blood, taken in a trial of the OX40 agonist ivuxolimab. The sequence was collected from an adult with an advanced solid tumor such as melanoma, head and neck, liver or kidney cancer. J is TRBJ2-2 and V is TRBV5-4; the D gene is possibly TRBD1 (7 bases). Written as DNA, the CDR3 is TGTGCCAGCAGCGGGCAGACAGGGAGGACCGGGGAGCTGTTTTTT. Amino acids: CASSGQTGRTGELFF.